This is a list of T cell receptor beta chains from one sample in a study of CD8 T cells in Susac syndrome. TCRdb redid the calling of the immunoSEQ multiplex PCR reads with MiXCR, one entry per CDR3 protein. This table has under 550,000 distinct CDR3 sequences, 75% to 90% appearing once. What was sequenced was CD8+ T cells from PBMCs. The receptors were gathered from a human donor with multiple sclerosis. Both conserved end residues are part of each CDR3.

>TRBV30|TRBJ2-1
CAWSVLGEDEQFF
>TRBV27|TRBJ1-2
CASSLQGKGYTF
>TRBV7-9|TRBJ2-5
CASGHRGQETQYF
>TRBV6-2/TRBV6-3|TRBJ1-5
CASSYTGENQPQHF
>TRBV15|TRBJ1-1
CATSSRVQGRTEAFF
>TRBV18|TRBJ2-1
CASSPVNGNEQFF
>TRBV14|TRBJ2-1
CASRPRTPLGSEQFF
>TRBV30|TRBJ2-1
CAWSDRVDEQFF
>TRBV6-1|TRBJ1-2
CASSLQGSHGYTF
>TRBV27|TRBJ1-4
CASKEGGQPYEKLFF
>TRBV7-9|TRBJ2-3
CASSRVGGGADTQYF
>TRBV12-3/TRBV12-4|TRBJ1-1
CASSRSGQLTEAFF
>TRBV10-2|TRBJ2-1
CASINPDGGSYNEQFF
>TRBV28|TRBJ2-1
CASSGDSSRYNEQFF
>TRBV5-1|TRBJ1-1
CASSSFQGGTEAFF
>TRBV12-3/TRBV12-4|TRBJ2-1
CASSPLAGLNEQFF
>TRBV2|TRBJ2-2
CASIGRESWTGELFF
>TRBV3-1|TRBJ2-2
CASSQGGRPGELFF
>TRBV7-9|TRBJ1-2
CASSLSRGQRYGYTF
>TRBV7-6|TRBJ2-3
CASSDTGTGLDTQYF
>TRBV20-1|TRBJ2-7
CSARDFEDRTNRYEQYF
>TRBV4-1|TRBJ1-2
CASSPTSVENYGYTF
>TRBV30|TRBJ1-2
CACSPGQGDGYTF
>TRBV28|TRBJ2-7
CASSLPGAYPGEQYF
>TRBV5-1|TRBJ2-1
CASSLEPPTSGHDNEQFF
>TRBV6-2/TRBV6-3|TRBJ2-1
CASSRFLVDEQFF
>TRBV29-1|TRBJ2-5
CSVPGQGAGETQYF
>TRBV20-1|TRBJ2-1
CSARDPSLAAYNEQFF
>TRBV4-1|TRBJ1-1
CASSQDEYMNTEAFF
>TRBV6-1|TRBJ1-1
CASILLGGGEAFF
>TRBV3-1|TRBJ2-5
CASSQRRDIIVKTQYF
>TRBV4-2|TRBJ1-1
CASSRGRGVEEDTEAFF
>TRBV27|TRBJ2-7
CASSFGGGDSYEQYF
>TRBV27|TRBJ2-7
CASSLATGPLYEQYF
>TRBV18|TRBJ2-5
CASSTNLGGTHTAETQYF
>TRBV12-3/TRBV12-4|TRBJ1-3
CASSLVRETGNTIYF
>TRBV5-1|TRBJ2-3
CASSFLGPAESTDTQYF
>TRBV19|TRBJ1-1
CASTFGTEAFF
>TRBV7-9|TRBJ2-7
CASSLDGEQYF
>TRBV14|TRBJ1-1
CASSPPGQDMNTEAFF
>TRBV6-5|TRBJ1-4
CASRKDRNNEKLFF
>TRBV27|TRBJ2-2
CASSRQSGELFF
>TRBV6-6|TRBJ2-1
CASSPRDRVNEQFF
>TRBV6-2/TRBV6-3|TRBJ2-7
CASGLVGRDYEQYF
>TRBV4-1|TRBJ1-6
CASSQLTTGAHSPLHF
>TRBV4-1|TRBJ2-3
CASSQVGRTDTQYF
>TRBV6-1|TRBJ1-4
CASSDLGTENEKLFF
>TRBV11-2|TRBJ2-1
CASSAPGHSYNEQFF
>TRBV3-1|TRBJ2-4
CASSQLYRGLDKNIQYF
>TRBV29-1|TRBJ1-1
CSVEDLGGTEAFF
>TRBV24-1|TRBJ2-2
CATSDRGSNTGELFF
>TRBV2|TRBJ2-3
CASSEGSSRTDTQYF